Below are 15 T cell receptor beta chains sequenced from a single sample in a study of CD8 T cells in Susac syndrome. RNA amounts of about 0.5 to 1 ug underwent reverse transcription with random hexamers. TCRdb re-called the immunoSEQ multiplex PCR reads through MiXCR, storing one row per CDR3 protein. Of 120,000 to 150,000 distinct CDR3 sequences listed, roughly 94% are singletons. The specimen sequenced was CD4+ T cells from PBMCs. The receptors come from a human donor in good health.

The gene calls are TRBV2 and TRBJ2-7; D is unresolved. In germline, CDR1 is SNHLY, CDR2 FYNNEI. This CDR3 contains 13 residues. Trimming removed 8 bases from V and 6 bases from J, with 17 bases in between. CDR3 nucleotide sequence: TGTGCCAGCGGATTAGCCGTGACCTCCGAGCAGTACTTC. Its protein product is CASGLAVTSEQYF.

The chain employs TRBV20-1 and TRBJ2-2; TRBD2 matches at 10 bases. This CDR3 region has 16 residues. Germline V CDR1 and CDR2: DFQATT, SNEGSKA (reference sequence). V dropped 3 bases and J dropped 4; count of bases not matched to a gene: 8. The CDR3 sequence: CSASASGRKPTGELFF. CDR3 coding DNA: TGCAGTGCTAGCGCTAGCGGGAGAAAACCCACCGGGGAGCTGTTTTTT.

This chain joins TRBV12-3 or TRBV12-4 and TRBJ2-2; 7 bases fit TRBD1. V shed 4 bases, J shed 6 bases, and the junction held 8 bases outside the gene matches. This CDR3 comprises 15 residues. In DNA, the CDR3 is TGTGCCAGCAGTTCCCTGACAGGGAGTTCCGGGGAGCTGTTTTTT. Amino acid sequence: CASSSLTGSSGELFF.

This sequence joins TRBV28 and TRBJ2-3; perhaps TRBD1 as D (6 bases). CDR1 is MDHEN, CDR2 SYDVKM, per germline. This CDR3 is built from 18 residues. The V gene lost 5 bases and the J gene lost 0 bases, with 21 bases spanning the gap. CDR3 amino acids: CASSRVPPGTLSTDTQYF. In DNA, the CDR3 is TGTGCCAGCAGTCGGGTGCCGCCCGGGACACTTAGCACAGATACGCAGTATTTT.

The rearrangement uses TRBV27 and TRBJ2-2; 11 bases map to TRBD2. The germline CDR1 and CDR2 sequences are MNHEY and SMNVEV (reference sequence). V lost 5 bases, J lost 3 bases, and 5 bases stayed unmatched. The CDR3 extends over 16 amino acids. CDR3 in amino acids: CASSPRTSGHTGELFF. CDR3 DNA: TGTGCCAGCAGTCCCCGGACTAGCGGGCACACCGGGGAGCTGTTTTTT.

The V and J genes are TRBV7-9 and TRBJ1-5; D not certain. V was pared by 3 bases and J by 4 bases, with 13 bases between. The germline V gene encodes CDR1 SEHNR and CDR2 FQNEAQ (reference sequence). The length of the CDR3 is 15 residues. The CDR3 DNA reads TGTGCCAGCAGCTTGGGCACAGCGAAAAATCAGCCCCAGCATTTT. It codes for CASSLGTAKNQPQHF.

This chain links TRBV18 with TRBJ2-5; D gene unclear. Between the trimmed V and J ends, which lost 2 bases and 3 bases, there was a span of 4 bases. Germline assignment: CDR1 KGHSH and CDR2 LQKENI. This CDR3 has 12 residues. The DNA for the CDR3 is TGTGCCAGCTCACCAGCGGAAGAGACCCAGTACTTC. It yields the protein CASSPAEETQYF.

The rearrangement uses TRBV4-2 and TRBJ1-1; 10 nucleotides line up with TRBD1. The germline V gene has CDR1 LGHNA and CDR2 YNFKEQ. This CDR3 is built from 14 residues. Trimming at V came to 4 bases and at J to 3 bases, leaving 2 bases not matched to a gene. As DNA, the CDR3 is TGTGCCAGCAGCCTGACAGGGGGCGACACTGAAGCTTTCTTT. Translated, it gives CASSLTGGDTEAFF.

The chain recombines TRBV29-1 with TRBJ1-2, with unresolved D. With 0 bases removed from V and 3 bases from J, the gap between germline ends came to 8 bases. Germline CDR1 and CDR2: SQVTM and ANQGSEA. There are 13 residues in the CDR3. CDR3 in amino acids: CSVEEGQYYGYTF. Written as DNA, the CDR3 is TGCAGCGTTGAAGAGGGCCAGTACTATGGCTACACCTTC. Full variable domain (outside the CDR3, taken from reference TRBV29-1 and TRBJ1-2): SAVISQKPSRDICQRGTSLTIQCQVDSQVTMMFWYRQQPGQSLTLIATANQGSEATYESGFVIDKFPISRPNLTFSTLTVSNMSPEDSSIYLCSVEEGQYYGYTFGSGTRLTVV.

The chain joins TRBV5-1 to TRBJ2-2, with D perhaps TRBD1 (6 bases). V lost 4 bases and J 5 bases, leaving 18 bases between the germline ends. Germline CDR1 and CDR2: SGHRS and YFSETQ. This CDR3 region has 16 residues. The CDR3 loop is CASSGRDIPSTGELFF. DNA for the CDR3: TGCGCCAGCAGCGGCAGGGACATCCCCTCGACCGGGGAGCTGTTTTTT.

CDR3 residues: CASSLSPIVVGRDTQYF. In nucleotides, the CDR3 is TGTGCCAGCAGCTTGTCCCCAATTGTGGTCGGACGAGATACGCAGTATTTT. The gene calls are TRBV7-8 and TRBJ2-3, with no clear D. The CDR3 covers 17 residues. The V end was cut by 3 bases, the J end by 5 bases, with 21 bases between. Germline-derived CDR1 and CDR2 are SGHVS and FQNEAQ. The variable domain in full, completed from reference TRBV7-8 and TRBJ2-3, reads GAGVSQSPRYKVAKRGQDVALRCDPISGHVSLFWYQQALGQGPEFLTYFQNEAQLDKSGLPSDRFFAERPEGSVSTLKIQRTQQEDSAVYLCASSLSPIVVGRDTQYFGPGTRLTVL.

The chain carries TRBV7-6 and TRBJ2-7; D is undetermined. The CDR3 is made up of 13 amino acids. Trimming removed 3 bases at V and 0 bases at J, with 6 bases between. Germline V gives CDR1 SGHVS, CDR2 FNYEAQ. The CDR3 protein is CASSFASSYEQYF. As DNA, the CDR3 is TGTGCCAGCAGCTTTGCCAGCTCCTACGAGCAGTACTTC.

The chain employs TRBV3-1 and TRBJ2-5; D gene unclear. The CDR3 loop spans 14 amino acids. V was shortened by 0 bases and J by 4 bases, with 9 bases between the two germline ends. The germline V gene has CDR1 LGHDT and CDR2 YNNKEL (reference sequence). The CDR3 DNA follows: TGTGCCAGCAGCCAAGATGCCCAGGCAGAGACCCAGTACTTC. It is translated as CASSQDAQAETQYF.

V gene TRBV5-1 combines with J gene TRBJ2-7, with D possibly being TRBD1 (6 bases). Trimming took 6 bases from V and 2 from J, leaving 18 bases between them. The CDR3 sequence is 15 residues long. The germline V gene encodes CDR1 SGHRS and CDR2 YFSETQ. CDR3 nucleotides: TGCGCCAGCACCCAGGGGTTGGAGGTGCCCTACGAGCAGTACTTC. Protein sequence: CASTQGLEVPYEQYF.

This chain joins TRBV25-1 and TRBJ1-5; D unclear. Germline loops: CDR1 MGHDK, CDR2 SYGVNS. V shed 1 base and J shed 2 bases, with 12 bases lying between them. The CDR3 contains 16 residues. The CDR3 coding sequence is TGTGCCAGCAGTGAATCGAAGGGTAAGGGCAATCAGCCCCAGCATTTT. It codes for CASSESKGKGNQPQHF.